This TCR beta chain was observed in a study of blood T cell repertoires in COVID-19. The assay was immunoSEQ multiplex PCR, and TCRdb's table has in-frame clones only and misses some. The sample lists about 180,000 clones; approximately 86% were seen once. The V gene end was trimmed by 2 bases and the J gene end by 6 bases; junction bases not matched to a gene: 10. The CDR3 contains 17 residues. Per the germline V gene, CDR1 is MNHEY and CDR2 is SMNVEV (reference sequence). The sequencing sample was made of peripheral blood. The TCR originated in a woman aged 25 to 39 with active or convalescent COVID-19. This chain uses TRBV27 with TRBJ1-6; 7 nucleotides align to TRBD1. As DNA, the CDR3 is TGTGCCAGCAGTTTAACCCGACAGGGAGAACCTAATTCACCCCTCCACTTT. The encoded protein is CASSLTRQGEPNSPLHF.